Listed below are T cell receptor beta chains from one sample, sequenced in a study of beta chain features in type 1 diabetes. Generated by immunoSEQ multiplex PCR, the TCRdb table keeps only in-frame clones and is missing some. The sample consists of some 400,000 clones, less than 15% of them appearing once. Sample: naive CD4+ T cells from blood. The source is a woman aged 18-29 years in good health. The CDR3 runs from the conserved cysteine through the conserved F or W. A D gene is named only where the DNA matches it firmly. The size field is filled for only some rows; it gives once, few, many or a size class.

clone_size: NA
d_call: NA
j_call: TRBJ2-1
cdr3_length: 13
v_call: TRBV7-3
cdr3_aa: CASSLWRDDEQFF
cdr3_nt: TGTGCCAGCAGCTTATGGAGGGACGATGAGCAGTTCTTC

clone_size: NA
d_call: TRBD1
j_call: TRBJ1-5
cdr3_length: 16
v_call: TRBV30
cdr3_aa: CAWSPFGTDSNQPQHF
cdr3_nt: TGTGCCTGGTCACCTTTCGGGACAGATAGCAATCAGCCCCAGCATTTT

clone_size: NA
d_call: TRBD2
j_call: TRBJ2-1
cdr3_length: 15
v_call: TRBV9
cdr3_aa: CASSVGGRPYNEQFF
cdr3_nt: TGTGCCAGCAGCGTAGGCGGGAGACCCTACAATGAGCAGTTCTTC

clone_size: NA
d_call: TRBD1
j_call: TRBJ2-1
cdr3_length: 15
v_call: TRBV25-1
cdr3_aa: CASVTGFGSYNEQFF
cdr3_nt: TGTGCCAGCGTGACAGGGTTCGGCTCCTACAATGAGCAGTTCTTC

clone_size: NA
d_call: TRBD2
j_call: TRBJ2-2
cdr3_length: 13
v_call: TRBV30
cdr3_aa: CAWSVRGGGELFF
cdr3_nt: TGTGCCTGGAGTGTACGGGGGGGCGGGGAGCTGTTTTTT

clone_size: NA
d_call: NA
j_call: TRBJ1-2
cdr3_length: 16
v_call: TRBV5-1
cdr3_aa: CASSLVGSEMKDGYTF
cdr3_nt: TGCGCCAGCAGCTTGGTCGGATCGGAGATGAAGGATGGCTACACCTTC

clone_size: few
d_call: TRBD2
j_call: TRBJ2-2
cdr3_length: 16
v_call: TRBV9
cdr3_aa: CASSVRAGASTGELFF
cdr3_nt: TGTGCCAGCAGCGTTAGAGCGGGAGCGAGCACCGGGGAGCTGTTTTTT

clone_size: NA
d_call: NA
j_call: TRBJ2-7
cdr3_length: 11
v_call: TRBV21-1
cdr3_aa: CASGSRDKQYF
cdr3_nt: TGTGCCAGCGGGTCACGGGACAAACAGTACTTC

clone_size: NA
d_call: NA
j_call: TRBJ2-3
cdr3_length: 14
v_call: TRBV5-4
cdr3_aa: CACTGRTSTDTQYF
cdr3_nt: TGTGCCTGCACCGGGAGAACTAGCACAGATACGCAGTATTTT

clone_size: NA
d_call: NA
j_call: TRBJ2-7
cdr3_length: 11
v_call: TRBV28
cdr3_aa: CATHGVYEQYF
cdr3_nt: TGTGCCACCCACGGAGTCTACGAGCAGTACTTC

clone_size: few
d_call: NA
j_call: TRBJ1-5
cdr3_length: 17
v_call: TRBV4-1
cdr3_aa: CASSRTGNQHSNQPQHF
cdr3_nt: TGCGCCAGCAGCCGAACAGGGAATCAACATTCAAATCAGCCCCAGCATTTT

clone_size: NA
d_call: NA
j_call: TRBJ2-2
cdr3_length: 13
v_call: TRBV6-4
cdr3_aa: CASSDWGGGELFF
cdr3_nt: TGTGCCAGCAGTGACTGGGGCGGCGGGGAGCTGTTTTTT

clone_size: few
d_call: NA
j_call: TRBJ1-1
cdr3_length: 10
v_call: TRBV20-1
cdr3_aa: CSAPEHQAFF
cdr3_nt: TGCAGTGCTCCCGAGCATCAAGCTTTCTTT

clone_size: few
d_call: NA
j_call: TRBJ2-3
cdr3_length: 14
v_call: TRBV29-1
cdr3_aa: CSVGASSATDTQYF
cdr3_nt: TGCAGCGTGGGGGCCTCCTCCGCCACAGATACGCAGTATTTT

clone_size: NA
d_call: TRBD2
j_call: TRBJ2-7
cdr3_length: 17
v_call: TRBV30
cdr3_aa: CAWSKTSGRPRSYEQYF
cdr3_nt: TGTGCCTGGAGTAAGACTAGCGGGAGGCCCCGCTCCTACGAGCAGTACTTC

clone_size: NA
d_call: NA
j_call: TRBJ2-7
cdr3_length: 13
v_call: TRBV27
cdr3_aa: CASSLSRGYEQYF
cdr3_nt: TGTGCCAGCAGTTTATCGAGAGGGTACGAGCAGTACTTC

clone_size: few
d_call: NA
j_call: TRBJ1-2
cdr3_length: 12
v_call: TRBV7-2
cdr3_aa: CASTPQGYGYTF
cdr3_nt: TGTGCCAGCACCCCTCAGGGGTATGGCTACACCTTC

clone_size: few
d_call: TRBD1
j_call: TRBJ1-2
cdr3_length: 15
v_call: TRBV7-9
cdr3_aa: CASSSGTAINYGYTF
cdr3_nt: TGTGCCAGCAGCTCCGGGACAGCGATTAACTATGGCTACACCTTC

clone_size: NA
d_call: NA
j_call: TRBJ1-1
cdr3_length: 11
v_call: TRBV4-2
cdr3_aa: CASTVNTEAFF
cdr3_nt: TGTGCCAGCACCGTGAACACTGAAGCTTTCTTT

clone_size: NA
d_call: NA
j_call: TRBJ2-3
cdr3_length: 15
v_call: TRBV30
cdr3_aa: CAWSGTSRRVNTQYF
cdr3_nt: TGTGCCTGGAGCGGAACTAGCCGGAGGGTGAATACGCAGTATTTT

clone_size: NA
d_call: TRBD2
j_call: TRBJ2-3
cdr3_length: 15
v_call: TRBV15
cdr3_aa: CATSREQRDTDTQYF
cdr3_nt: TGTGCCACCAGCAGAGAACAGCGGGACACAGATACGCAGTATTTT

clone_size: few
d_call: TRBD2
j_call: TRBJ2-2
cdr3_length: 15
v_call: TRBV7-3
cdr3_aa: CASSFPGGGTGELFF
cdr3_nt: TGTGCCAGCAGCTTCCCGGGAGGGGGCACCGGGGAGCTGTTTTTT

clone_size: NA
d_call: NA
j_call: TRBJ1-1
cdr3_length: 13
v_call: TRBV14
cdr3_aa: CASKKHTNTEAFF
cdr3_nt: TGTGCCAGCAAGAAACACACGAACACTGAAGCTTTCTTT

clone_size: NA
d_call: TRBD2
j_call: TRBJ2-3
cdr3_length: 13
v_call: TRBV28
cdr3_aa: CASTAGGADTQYF
cdr3_nt: TGTGCCAGCACCGCGGGAGGGGCAGATACGCAGTATTTT

clone_size: few
d_call: NA
j_call: TRBJ2-2
cdr3_length: 13
v_call: TRBV9
cdr3_aa: CASSVERPGELFF
cdr3_nt: TGTGCCAGCAGCGTAGAGCGGCCCGGGGAGCTGTTTTTT

clone_size: NA
d_call: TRBD2
j_call: TRBJ2-7
cdr3_length: 15
v_call: TRBV29-1
cdr3_aa: CSAATSGRHSYEQYF
cdr3_nt: TGCAGCGCGGCAACGAGCGGGAGACACTCCTACGAGCAGTACTTC

clone_size: NA
d_call: NA
j_call: TRBJ2-3
cdr3_length: 11
v_call: TRBV29-1
cdr3_aa: CSVCRDPTQYF
cdr3_nt: TGCAGCGTGTGCCGGGATCCAACGCAGTATTTT

clone_size: NA
d_call: NA
j_call: TRBJ1-1
cdr3_length: 15
v_call: TRBV6-5
cdr3_aa: CASTSSRTANTEAFF
cdr3_nt: TGTGCCAGCACCTCATCTAGGACAGCGAACACTGAAGCTTTCTTT

clone_size: NA
d_call: NA
j_call: TRBJ2-2
cdr3_length: 16
v_call: TRBV4-2
cdr3_aa: CASSQVPSANTGELFF
cdr3_nt: TGTGCCAGCAGCCAAGTCCCCAGCGCGAACACCGGGGAGCTGTTTTTT

clone_size: few
d_call: NA
j_call: TRBJ2-6
cdr3_length: 17
v_call: TRBV5-4
cdr3_aa: CASSSPGVTSGANVLTF
cdr3_nt: TGTGCCAGCAGCTCCCCGGGGGTGACCTCTGGGGCCAACGTCCTGACTTTC

clone_size: NA
d_call: NA
j_call: TRBJ2-3
cdr3_length: 15
v_call: TRBV19
cdr3_aa: CASSIGGSSTDTQYF
cdr3_nt: TGTGCCAGTAGTATAGGAGGAAGCAGCACAGATACGCAGTATTTT

clone_size: few
d_call: TRBD2
j_call: TRBJ2-1
cdr3_length: 16
v_call: TRBV28
cdr3_aa: CASSPWGLDGGNEQFF
cdr3_nt: TGTGCCAGCAGTCCTTGGGGACTAGATGGGGGGAATGAGCAGTTCTTC

clone_size: few
d_call: NA
j_call: TRBJ2-7
cdr3_length: 12
v_call: TRBV29-1
cdr3_aa: CSVELAGYEQYF
cdr3_nt: TGCAGCGTTGAACTAGCTGGTTACGAGCAGTACTTC

clone_size: NA
d_call: TRBD1
j_call: TRBJ1-2
cdr3_length: 14
v_call: TRBV25-1
cdr3_aa: CASRRDRAGSGYTF
cdr3_nt: TGTGCCAGCAGGAGAGACAGGGCAGGGAGTGGCTACACCTTC

clone_size: few
d_call: NA
j_call: TRBJ1-1
cdr3_length: 14
v_call: TRBV19
cdr3_aa: CASSRGVDSTEAFF
cdr3_nt: TGTGCCAGTAGTCGGGGTGTGGACAGCACTGAAGCTTTCTTT

clone_size: few
d_call: TRBD2
j_call: TRBJ2-5
cdr3_length: 15
v_call: TRBV6-1
cdr3_aa: CASSVGGLAMETQYF
cdr3_nt: TGTGCCAGCAGTGTGGGTGGACTAGCGATGGAGACCCAGTACTTC

clone_size: few
d_call: NA
j_call: TRBJ2-1
cdr3_length: 16
v_call: TRBV5-1
cdr3_aa: CASSARLDSSYNEQFF
cdr3_nt: TGCGCCAGCAGCGCACGACTAGACTCCTCCTACAATGAGCAGTTCTTC

clone_size: few
d_call: NA
j_call: TRBJ1-2
cdr3_length: 12
v_call: TRBV28
cdr3_aa: CASSQQGDGYTF
cdr3_nt: TGTGCCAGCAGTCAACAGGGTGATGGCTACACCTTC

clone_size: few
d_call: NA
j_call: TRBJ1-5
cdr3_length: 16
v_call: TRBV2
cdr3_aa: CASTHAVSSGDQPQHF
cdr3_nt: TGTGCCAGCACCCACGCGGTTTCCTCCGGAGATCAGCCCCAGCATTTT

clone_size: NA
d_call: NA
j_call: TRBJ1-1
cdr3_length: 16
v_call: TRBV15
cdr3_aa: CATSRDGVSGGTEAFF
cdr3_nt: TGTGCCACCAGCAGAGATGGGGTGAGCGGTGGCACTGAAGCTTTCTTT

clone_size: few
d_call: NA
j_call: TRBJ2-5
cdr3_length: 13
v_call: TRBV7-2
cdr3_aa: CASSWGAQETQYF
cdr3_nt: TGTGCCAGCAGCTGGGGCGCACAAGAGACCCAGTACTTC

clone_size: NA
d_call: TRBD1
j_call: TRBJ1-1
cdr3_length: 16
v_call: TRBV18
cdr3_aa: CASSPLTGQGGTEAFF
cdr3_nt: TGTGCCAGCTCACCCCTAACCGGACAGGGGGGCACTGAAGCTTTCTTT

clone_size: NA
d_call: TRBD1
j_call: TRBJ1-4
cdr3_length: 14
v_call: TRBV9
cdr3_aa: CASSFSDRAEKLFF
cdr3_nt: TGTGCCAGCAGCTTCTCTGACAGGGCCGAAAAACTGTTTTTT

clone_size: few
d_call: NA
j_call: TRBJ2-1
cdr3_length: 15
v_call: TRBV7-2
cdr3_aa: CASSLVYGSSNEQFF
cdr3_nt: TGTGCCAGCAGCTTAGTCTACGGGAGTAGCAATGAGCAGTTCTTC

clone_size: few
d_call: NA
j_call: TRBJ1-5
cdr3_length: 14
v_call: TRBV2
cdr3_aa: CASRTSSSNQPQHF
cdr3_nt: TGTGCCAGCAGGACATCCTCTAGCAATCAGCCCCAGCATTTT

clone_size: few
d_call: TRBD2
j_call: TRBJ2-1
cdr3_length: 15
v_call: TRBV29-1
cdr3_aa: CSVEPSGMSYNEQFF
cdr3_nt: TGCAGCGTTGAACCTAGCGGGATGTCCTACAATGAGCAGTTCTTC

clone_size: few
d_call: NA
j_call: TRBJ2-3
cdr3_length: 14
v_call: TRBV5-4
cdr3_aa: CASSLGQSTDTQYF
cdr3_nt: TGTGCCAGCAGCTTGGGGCAGAGCACAGATACGCAGTATTTT